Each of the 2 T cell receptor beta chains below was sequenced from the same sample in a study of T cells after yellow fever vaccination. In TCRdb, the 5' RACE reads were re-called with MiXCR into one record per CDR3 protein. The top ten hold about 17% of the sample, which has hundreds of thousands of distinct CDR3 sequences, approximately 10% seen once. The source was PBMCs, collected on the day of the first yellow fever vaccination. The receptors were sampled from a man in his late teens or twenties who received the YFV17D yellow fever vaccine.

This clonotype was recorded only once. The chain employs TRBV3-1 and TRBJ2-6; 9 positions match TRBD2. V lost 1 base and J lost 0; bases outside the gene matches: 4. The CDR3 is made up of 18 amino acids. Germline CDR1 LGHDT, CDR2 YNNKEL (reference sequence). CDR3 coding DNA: TGTGCCAGCAGCCAAGTCCTAGCGGGGAGCTCTGGGGCCAACGTCCTGACTTTC. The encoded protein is CASSQVLAGSSGANVLTF.

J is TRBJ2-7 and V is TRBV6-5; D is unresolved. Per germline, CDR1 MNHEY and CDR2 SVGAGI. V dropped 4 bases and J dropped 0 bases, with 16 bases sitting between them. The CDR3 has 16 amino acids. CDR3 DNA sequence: TGTGCCAGCAGTTCCCGAGATCGGGTGCTCTCCTACGAGCAGTACTTC. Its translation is CASSSRDRVLSYEQYF.